The rows below give T cell receptor beta chains drawn from one sample of a study of T cell responses to AZD1222 COVID-19 vaccine. Clones were read by immunoSEQ multiplex PCR, and TCRdb kept only the in-frame ones, dropping some. This table has about 190,000 clones, roughly 93% appearing once. The sample in question was peripheral blood, obtained on day 0 of AZD1222 vaccination. The receptors were sampled from an adult in good health. CDR3s include the opening cysteine and the closing phenylalanine or tryptophan. The order of the fields is V gene, D gene, clone size, J gene, CDR3 DNA, CDR3 protein. D genes are given only for firm matches. The size of a clone is reported for some rows only, either as once, few or many, or as a class for expanded clones.

>TRBV9|TRBD2|-|TRBJ2-1
TGTGCCAGCAGCGTGGGACTAGTGTCTGGCGATGAGCAGTTCTTC
CASSVGLVSGDEQFF
>TRBV19|-|-|TRBJ2-7
TGTGCCAGTAAACGAACCCACGGGTCCTCTTACGAGCAGTACTTC
CASKRTHGSSYEQYF
>TRBV9|-|-|TRBJ2-2
TGTGCCAGCAGCGCCCCCCGGGCGAGCCCGAACACCGGGGAGCTGTTTTTT
CASSAPRASPNTGELFF
>TRBV5-1|TRBD2|-|TRBJ2-1
TGCGCCAGCAGCTTAATAGCGGGATCCTACAATGAGCAGTTCTTC
CASSLIAGSYNEQFF
>TRBV15|-|-|TRBJ1-4
TGTGCCACCCGAAGCCGGGACTCGAGTGAAAAACTGTTTTTT
CATRSRDSSEKLFF
>TRBV7-8|TRBD1|-|TRBJ1-5
TGTGCCAGCAGCGGGTTGGACAGGGGGCATCAGCCCCAGCATTTT
CASSGLDRGHQPQHF
>TRBV10-3|-|-|TRBJ2-7
TGTGCCATCAGTGAGGTCTGGGGACGGGGCAGCTACGAGCAGTACTTC
CAISEVWGRGSYEQYF
>TRBV27|-|-|TRBJ1-1
TGTGCCAGCAGACGCACCGAGGGGTTCACTGAAGCTTTCTTT
CASRRTEGFTEAFF
>TRBV3-1/TRBV3-2|TRBD2|-|TRBJ2-7
TGTGCCAGCAGCCAAGCGGGGGGTATATCCTACGAGCAGTACTTC
CASSQAGGISYEQYF
>TRBV6-1|-|once|TRBJ1-1
TGTGCCAGCAGTGAAGCCCGGAACACTGAAGCTTTCTTT
CASSEARNTEAFF
>TRBV7-9|-|-|TRBJ1-2
TGTGCCAGCAGCTTAGCGGGCCCCAGCCTCTATGGCTACACCTTC
CASSLAGPSLYGYTF
>TRBV7-2|TRBD2|-|TRBJ2-5
TGTGCCAGCAGCTTTGAGGCGGGAGGGATACAAGAGACCCAGTACTTC
CASSFEAGGIQETQYF
>TRBV7-2|TRBD1|-|TRBJ1-1
TGTGCCAGCAGCGAGCAGGGGGGGACTGAAGCTTTCTTT
CASSEQGGTEAFF
>TRBV2|-|-|TRBJ1-5
TGTGCCAGCAGTGTATGGAGCCGTCCACAGCCCCAGCATTTT
CASSVWSRPQPQHF
>TRBV5-4|-|-|TRBJ2-2
TGTGCCAGCAGCTTGGGAGGGACCGGCATCACCGGGGAGCTGTTTTTT
CASSLGGTGITGELFF
>TRBV7-9|TRBD1|-|TRBJ1-6
TGTGCCAGCAGCCGGGACAGTGACTATTCACCCCTCCACTTT
CASSRDSDYSPLHF
>TRBV4-3|-|-|TRBJ1-1
TGCGCCAGCAGCCAATTCATGGGGACTGAAGCTTTCTTT
CASSQFMGTEAFF
>TRBV7-2|-|-|TRBJ2-5
TGTGCCAGCAGCTTATTGTTTGGAGGGCCCTGGGAGACCCAGTACTTC
CASSLLFGGPWETQYF
>TRBV3-1/TRBV3-2|-|-|TRBJ1-1
TGTGCCAGCAAGCGTATGGGCAACACTGAAGCTTTCTTT
CASKRMGNTEAFF
>TRBV5-1|-|-|TRBJ1-5
TGCGCCAGCAGCTTACAGGGCGATCAGCCCCAGCATTTT
CASSLQGDQPQHF
>TRBV19|-|-|TRBJ2-1
TGTGCCAGTAGTATGGGTGGGAGAATCAATGAGCAGTTCTTC
CASSMGGRINEQFF
>TRBV18|TRBD2|-|TRBJ2-5
TGTGCCAGCTCACCACCGACTAGCGGGGAGCTTGTCAAGACCCAGTACTTC
CASSPPTSGELVKTQYF
>TRBV4-1|-|-|TRBJ2-1
TGCGCCAGCAGCCAAGTACTGATGTCGAGTTATGAGCAGTTCTTC
CASSQVLMSSYEQFF
>TRBV28|-|-|TRBJ1-5
TGTGCCAGCAGCCCAGACAGTCTTTATAGCAATCAGCCCCAGCATTTT
CASSPDSLYSNQPQHF
>TRBV11-3|-|-|TRBJ2-3
TGTGCCAGCAGCTCTCGCCAAGGGGCAGATACGCAGTATTTT
CASSSRQGADTQYF
>TRBV24-1|TRBD2|-|TRBJ2-2
TGTGCCACCGCTAGCGGGCGCTACACCGGGGAGCTGTTTTTT
CATASGRYTGELFF
>TRBV13|-|-|TRBJ1-5
TGTGCCAGCAGTGAAACTAGGGATCAGCCCCAGCATTTT
CASSETRDQPQHF
>TRBV3-1/TRBV3-2|-|-|TRBJ2-7
TGTGCCAGCAGCCAAGCAGGAACCTCCTACGAGCAGTACTTC
CASSQAGTSYEQYF
>TRBV7-3|TRBD2|once|TRBJ2-1
TGTGCCAGCAGCCTGATATCACTAGCGGGGGCCGACCGGGGGAATGAGCAGTTCTTC
CASSLISLAGADRGNEQFF
>TRBV7-2|-|-|TRBJ1-3
TGTGCCAGCAGCTCCCAAAATGGAAACACCATATATTTT
CASSSQNGNTIYF
>TRBV20-1|-|once|TRBJ1-5
TGCAGTGCTAGTTGGGGGTCTAGCAATCAGCCCCAGCATTTT
CSASWGSSNQPQHF
>TRBV19|-|-|TRBJ1-3
TGTGCCAGTAGTCAAGGGGCTGGAAACACCATATATTTT
CASSQGAGNTIYF
>TRBV29-1|TRBD1|once|TRBJ2-7
TGCAGCGTTGAAACTACAGGGGCGCCGGCGGTCGAGCAGTACTTC
CSVETTGAPAVEQYF
>TRBV5-4|-|-|TRBJ2-1
TGTGCCAGCAGCTTTCTACAGGGATTAGGTGAGCAGTTCTTC
CASSFLQGLGEQFF
>TRBV5-1|TRBD1|-|TRBJ1-1
TGCGCCAGCAGCTTGTACAGGGGGAACACTGAAGCTTTCTTT
CASSLYRGNTEAFF
>TRBV4-1|TRBD2|-|TRBJ2-7
TGCGCCAGCAGCCAAGGACTAGCGGGGGACCTAAAGCAGTACTTC
CASSQGLAGDLKQYF
>TRBV5-4|-|-|TRBJ2-5
TGTGCCAGCAGCTCGAGCTCGGTCAAAGAGACCCAGTACTTC
CASSSSSVKETQYF
>TRBV7-2|-|-|TRBJ1-2
TGTGCCAGCAGCTTTGACCCCGCTAGGGGCTACACCTTC
CASSFDPARGYTF
>TRBV19|-|-|TRBJ2-2
TGTGCCAGTAGTATGGTTCTGGCCGGGGAGCTGTTTTTT
CASSMVLAGELFF
>TRBV27|TRBD1|-|TRBJ1-3
TGTGCCAGCAGTCCGGGACAGGGACCTTCTGGAAACACCATATATTTT
CASSPGQGPSGNTIYF
>TRBV11-2|-|-|TRBJ1-1
TGTGCCAGCAGCTTATACGGGGGGCGAATTGAAGCTTTCTTT
CASSLYGGRIEAFF
>TRBV6-2/TRBV6-3|-|-|TRBJ2-7
TGTGCCAGCAGCACAGGGTACGAGCAGTACTTC
CASSTGYEQYF
>TRBV7-2|-|-|TRBJ2-5
TGTGCCAGCAGCTTAGGAGCCCAAGAGACCCAGTACTTC
CASSLGAQETQYF
>TRBV7-6|-|-|TRBJ2-3
TGTGCCAGCAGCTTAACGACGGAGACCGTACTCACAGATACGCAGTATTTT
CASSLTTETVLTDTQYF
>TRBV19|TRBD1|-|TRBJ1-1
TGTGCCAGTAGTCCCAGCTCTGGACAGGGGAACACTGAAGCTTTCTTT
CASSPSSGQGNTEAFF
>TRBV9|-|once|TRBJ2-5
TGTGCCAGCAGCGTCAGTGGGGGGGCGGAGACCCAGTACTTC
CASSVSGGAETQYF
>TRBV19|TRBD1|-|TRBJ2-7
TGTGCCAGTACCCCGGACAGGGTCTACGAGCAGTACTTC
CASTPDRVYEQYF
>TRBV5-1|-|-|TRBJ2-1
TGCGCCAGCAGCTTGGCTTCGTCGGGACTCTACAATGAGCAGTTCTTC
CASSLASSGLYNEQFF
>TRBV6-6|TRBD2|-|TRBJ2-7
TGTGCCAGCAGTCGCACTAGCGGGGGAGGAACCTCCTACGAGCAGTACTTC
CASSRTSGGGTSYEQYF
>TRBV6-5|-|-|TRBJ1-1
TGTGCCAGCAGTACCGGGAAGAACACTGAAGCTTTCTTT
CASSTGKNTEAFF
>TRBV19|TRBD2|-|TRBJ2-5
TGTGCCAGTCGGACGAGGGGGTCGGCTAGCGGGAGAGAGACCCAGTACTTC
CASRTRGSASGRETQYF
>TRBV7-8|-|-|TRBJ1-1
TGTGCCAGCAGCTTAGTTGGGGGACGGACCTTGAACACTGAAGCTTTCTTT
CASSLVGGRTLNTEAFF